A single sample is the source of the 16 T cell receptor beta chains below, sequenced in a study of OX40 agonist ivuxolimab in advanced cancers. Sequencing used immunoSEQ multiplex PCR; TCRdb keeps in-frame clones, though not all of them. The repertoire consists of 50,000 or so clones, with 60% to 80% occurring once and the leading ten covering over 2%. The sample consisted of CD4+ or CD8+ T cells sorted from blood, taken in a trial of the OX40 agonist ivuxolimab. The source is an adult with an advanced solid tumor such as melanoma, head and neck, liver or kidney cancer.

J is TRBJ1-5 and V is TRBV28; tentative D call: TRBD1 (6 bases). The CDR3 spans 15 residues. The germline V gene encodes CDR1 MDHEN and CDR2 SYDVKM. Trimming removed 4 bases from V and 2 bases from J, with 12 bases in between. Written as DNA, the CDR3 is TGTGCCAGCAGTTCTCCTGCAGGGGGCAATCAGCCCCAGCATTTT. Protein product: CASSSPAGGNQPQHF.

The J gene is TRBJ2-3, the V gene TRBV29-1; D is perhaps TRBD2 (5 bases). The CDR3 loop spans 13 amino acids. Per germline, CDR1 SQVTM and CDR2 ANQGSEA. V was trimmed by 6 bases and J by 4 bases, leaving 14 bases between them. In nucleotides, the CDR3 is TGCAGCGTAAAAAGGAGGAGCCCAGATACGCAGTATTTT. The encoded protein is CSVKRRSPDTQYF.

The V call is TRBV5-1, the J call TRBJ1-4; weak D call: TRBD1 (6 bases). The CDR3 totals 15 residues. Germline V gene lookup returns CDR1 SGHRS and CDR2 YFSETQ. V dropped 4 bases and J dropped 3 bases, with 13 bases sitting between them. CDR3 nucleotide sequence: TGCGCCAGCAGCCGATTACAGGGTTCTAATGAAAAACTGTTTTTT. Its translation is CASSRLQGSNEKLFF.

CDR3 DNA sequence: TGTGCAAGTCGCTTAAGGGCACGGGACCTTGGGGGAAACACCATATATTTT. This codes for CASRLRARDLGGNTIYF. The gene calls are TRBV12-2 and TRBJ1-3. TRBV12-2 is designated a pseudogene. The CDR3 length is 17 residues.

The gene calls are TRBV6-6 and TRBJ1-3; D may be TRBD1 (6 bases). CDR1 and CDR2 from the germline V gene are MNHNY and SVGAGI (reference sequence). V lost 6 bases to trimming and J lost 0 bases, with 15 bases between them. This CDR3 has 16 amino acids. The CDR3 sequence: CASSRTAPSSGNTIYF. CDR3 coding DNA: TGTGCCAGCAGCCGGACAGCGCCGAGCTCTGGAAACACCATATATTTT.

The chain uses TRBV6-1 and TRBJ1-1; 9 bases agree with TRBD1. The CDR3 covers 13 residues. CDR1 MNHNS and CDR2 SASEGT come from the germline V gene. V gave up 11 bases and J gave up 1 base; unmatched junction bases: 5. DNA of the CDR3: TGTGCCGGAAGGACAGGGGCGAACACTGAAGCTTTCTTT. Amino acid sequence: CAGRTGANTEAFF.

V is TRBV14 and J is TRBJ1-1; D is possibly TRBD1 (5 bases). In germline, CDR1 is SGHDN, CDR2 FVKESK. Trimming pared 4 bases from V and 1 base from J, leaving 7 bases between. This CDR3 comprises 13 residues. CDR3 DNA: TGTGCCAGCAGCCCAGGACAGAACACTGAAGCTTTCTTT. It yields the protein CASSPGQNTEAFF. The whole variable domain, remainder taken from reference TRBV14 and TRBJ1-1, is EAGVTQFPSHSVIEKGQTVTLRCDPISGHDNLYWYRRVMGKEIKFLLHFVKESKQDESGMPNNRFLAERTGGTYSTLKVQPAELEDSGVYFCASSPGQNTEAFFGQGTRLTVV.

The CDR3 sequence: CASSQDGDVYSPLHF. In nucleotides, the CDR3 is TGTGCCAGCAGCCAAGACGGGGACGTTTATTCACCCCTCCACTTT. The chain employs TRBV14 and TRBJ1-6; D is perhaps TRBD1 (5 bases). Germline V gene data show CDR1 as SGHDN and CDR2 as FVKESK. There are 15 residues in the CDR3. V lost 0 bases, J lost 8 bases, and 11 bases lay in between.

The chain combines TRBV28 with TRBJ2-3, with 10 bases identical to TRBD2. The J segment lost 4 bases and the V segment lost 4 bases, leaving 8 bases of the junction unmatched. Looked up from germline, CDR1 is MDHEN and CDR2 is SYDVKM. The CDR3 extends over 16 amino acids. The CDR3 nucleotides read TGTGCCAGCAGTTCCCCTAGCGGGAGCGGTTCAGATACGCAGTATTTT. Encoded protein: CASSSPSGSGSDTQYF.

This clone turned up a few times. The J gene is TRBJ2-6, the V gene TRBV7-3; D unresolved. Germline V gene sequence: CDR1 SGHTA, CDR2 FQGTGA. V shed 5 bases and J shed 2 bases, with 13 bases lying between them. This CDR3 spans 16 amino acids. The CDR3, as DNA: TGTGCCAGCAGCCGACCCAGCCAGCCTGGGGCCAACGTCCTGACTTTC. This encodes CASSRPSQPGANVLTF.

This chain joins TRBV7-6 and TRBJ2-3; TRBD2 matches 7 bases. The germline V gene encodes CDR1 SGHVS and CDR2 FNYEAQ. The trim removed 0 bases at V and 8 bases at J, leaving 5 bases unmatched. The CDR3 sequence is 14 residues long. The CDR3 coding sequence is TGTGCCAGCAGCTTAGCGGAGGGGAGGGGTACGCAGTATTTT. Translating it yields CASSLAEGRGTQYF.

This chain links TRBV5-1 with TRBJ2-1; no definite D call. CDR3 length: 12 amino acids. V dropped 0 bases and J dropped 8 bases, with 6 bases sitting between them. Germline loops: CDR1 SGHRS, CDR2 YFSETQ. CDR3: CASSLAAHEQFF. CDR3 coding DNA: TGCGCCAGCAGCTTGGCGGCTCATGAGCAGTTCTTC.

V gene TRBV5-4 combines with J gene TRBJ2-1; 10 nucleotides line up with TRBD1. CDR1 and CDR2 from the germline V gene are SGHNT and YYREEE (reference sequence). This CDR3 has 16 residues. Trimming cost V 4 bases and J 8 bases; bases outside gene matches: 12. DNA for the CDR3: TGTGCCAGCAGCCTGACCCCGGACAGGGGGTGGGATGAGCAGTTCTTC. As protein: CASSLTPDRGWDEQFF.

This chain links TRBV28 with TRBJ1-1; D unresolved. The CDR3 consists of 14 residues. Germline V gene lookup returns CDR1 MDHEN and CDR2 SYDVKM. Trimming stripped 5 bases from V and 1 base from J, with 11 bases between. The CDR3 here is CASSPHPANTEAFF. In DNA form, the CDR3 reads TGTGCCAGCAGTCCACACCCGGCGAACACTGAAGCTTTCTTT.

The genes are TRBV19 and TRBJ2-7; 10 nucleotides align to TRBD2. J was trimmed by 0 bases and V by 4 bases; bases with no gene match: 6. This CDR3 region has 16 residues. Germline V gene lookup returns CDR1 LNHDA and CDR2 SQIVND (reference sequence). For the CDR3, the DNA is TGTGCCAGTAGTACAACTAGCGGGGATAGCTCCTACGAGCAGTACTTC. It encodes CASSTTSGDSSYEQYF.

The genes are TRBV5-1 and TRBJ1-5; D ambiguous. This CDR3 has 13 residues. Germline V lookup: CDR1 SGHRS, CDR2 YFSETQ. V lost 4 bases to trimming and J lost 4 bases, with 9 bases between them. CDR3 amino acids: CASSHGTNQPQHF. CDR3 nucleotide sequence: TGCGCCAGCAGCCACGGCACAAATCAGCCCCAGCATTTT.